Listed below are T cell receptor beta chains from one sample, sequenced in a study of T cell responses to AZD1222 COVID-19 vaccine. Clones were sequenced by immunoSEQ multiplex PCR, and TCRdb holds only the in-frame ones, with some missing. This table has roughly 80,000 clones, approximately 90% appearing once. The sample in question was peripheral blood, obtained on day 0 of AZD1222 vaccination. The receptor set was obtained from an adult in good health. The CDR3 runs from the conserved cysteine through the conserved F or W. A D gene is named only where the DNA matches it firmly. Part of the rows lack a size; the others show once, few, many or a class for expanded clones.

j_gene: TRBJ2-1
d_gene: TRBD2
v_gene: TRBV12-3/TRBV12-4
abundance: NA
CDR3nt: TGTGCCACTGAGCGGGGGGGTAACAATGAGCAGTTCTTC
CDR3aa: CATERGGNNEQFF

j_gene: TRBJ2-2
d_gene: NA
v_gene: TRBV12-3/TRBV12-4
abundance: NA
CDR3nt: TGTGCCAGTACAGGGAACACCGGGGAGCTGTTTTTT
CDR3aa: CASTGNTGELFF

j_gene: TRBJ1-3
d_gene: TRBD1
v_gene: TRBV9
abundance: NA
CDR3nt: TGTGCCAGCAGCGCGACAGGGGCGTTTTTTGGAAACACCATATATTTT
CDR3aa: CASSATGAFFGNTIYF

j_gene: TRBJ2-5
d_gene: NA
v_gene: TRBV5-1
abundance: NA
CDR3nt: TGCGCCAGCAGGACAGGGAGGGATCGAGAGACCCAGTACTTC
CDR3aa: CASRTGRDRETQYF

j_gene: TRBJ1-2
d_gene: NA
v_gene: TRBV6-5
abundance: NA
CDR3nt: TGTGCCAGCAGCCCCGGGAGCATCGGGGGCTACACCTTC
CDR3aa: CASSPGSIGGYTF

j_gene: TRBJ2-7
d_gene: NA
v_gene: TRBV5-5
abundance: once
CDR3nt: TGTGCCAGCAGCTATCGGTCCTACGAGCAGTACTTC
CDR3aa: CASSYRSYEQYF

j_gene: TRBJ1-2
d_gene: NA
v_gene: TRBV5-4
abundance: NA
CDR3nt: TGTGCCAGCAGCTTGATTCTAGGGCCCCTAACTAACTATGGCTACACCTTC
CDR3aa: CASSLILGPLTNYGYTF

j_gene: TRBJ1-5
d_gene: NA
v_gene: TRBV5-8
abundance: NA
CDR3nt: TGTGCCAGCAGCCCCCGTTCTAGCAATCAGCCCCAGCATTTT
CDR3aa: CASSPRSSNQPQHF

j_gene: TRBJ2-7
d_gene: TRBD1
v_gene: TRBV6-5
abundance: NA
CDR3nt: TGTGCCAGCAGTAGGACAGGAAGCTACGAGCAGTACTTC
CDR3aa: CASSRTGSYEQYF

j_gene: TRBJ2-3
d_gene: NA
v_gene: TRBV7-9
abundance: NA
CDR3nt: TGTGCCAGCAGCTCGACCAGGGGCACAGATACGCAGTATTTT
CDR3aa: CASSSTRGTDTQYF

j_gene: TRBJ1-1
d_gene: TRBD1
v_gene: TRBV10-3
abundance: NA
CDR3nt: TGTGCCATCAGTGAGGTAAACAAAGGACAGGGGGTAGCTTTCTTT
CDR3aa: CAISEVNKGQGVAFF

j_gene: TRBJ2-7
d_gene: NA
v_gene: TRBV2
abundance: NA
CDR3nt: TGTGGCACCGCGGTAGCCTACGAGCAGTACTTC
CDR3aa: CGTAVAYEQYF

j_gene: TRBJ2-5
d_gene: NA
v_gene: TRBV9
abundance: NA
CDR3nt: TGTGCCAGCAGCGTTACGGATCAAGAGACCCAGTACTTC
CDR3aa: CASSVTDQETQYF

j_gene: TRBJ2-1
d_gene: TRBD2
v_gene: TRBV7-3
abundance: NA
CDR3nt: TGTGCCAGCAGCCCTGCGGGGGGCTACAATGAGCAGTTCTTC
CDR3aa: CASSPAGGYNEQFF

j_gene: TRBJ2-2
d_gene: NA
v_gene: TRBV5-1
abundance: NA
CDR3nt: TGCGCCAGCAGCTTGGAGCAGGGACGCGGCGGGGAGCTGTTTTTT
CDR3aa: CASSLEQGRGGELFF

j_gene: TRBJ2-7
d_gene: TRBD1
v_gene: TRBV10-3
abundance: NA
CDR3nt: TGTGCCATCAGTACCGGGACAGGGAATTCTTACGAGCAGTACTTC
CDR3aa: CAISTGTGNSYEQYF

j_gene: TRBJ1-3
d_gene: TRBD1
v_gene: TRBV10-3
abundance: NA
CDR3nt: TGTGCCATCAGGCAGGGGGACGGAAACACCATATATTTT
CDR3aa: CAIRQGDGNTIYF